This T cell receptor (beta chain) was obtained from a study of T cells after yellow fever vaccination. Study-level findings and limits: A small share of clonotypes appeared in both CD4 and CD8 compartments.

The J segment lost 3 bases and the V segment lost 5 bases, leaving 11 bases of the junction unmatched. In germline, CDR1 is SEHNR, CDR2 FQNEAQ (reference sequence). This CDR3 is built from 16 residues. In TCRdb, the 5' RACE reads were re-called with MiXCR into one record per CDR3 protein. The top ten clones hold around 33% of a sample with 150,000 to 200,000 distinct CDR3 sequences, 9.3% of them seen once. In its sample, this clonotype was seen a few times. Its target is unknown. Sample: CD8+ T cells sorted from PBMCs, taken 45 days after the yellow fever booster vaccination. The clonotype originates from a man in his late teens or twenties who received the YFV17D yellow fever vaccine. V usage is TRBV7-9 and J usage is TRBJ2-7; 9 bases map to TRBD2. CDR3 residues: CASSPSGGSEFYEQYV. The DNA for the CDR3 is TGTGCCAGCAGCCCAAGCGGGGGGAGCGAATTCTACGAGCAGTACGTC.